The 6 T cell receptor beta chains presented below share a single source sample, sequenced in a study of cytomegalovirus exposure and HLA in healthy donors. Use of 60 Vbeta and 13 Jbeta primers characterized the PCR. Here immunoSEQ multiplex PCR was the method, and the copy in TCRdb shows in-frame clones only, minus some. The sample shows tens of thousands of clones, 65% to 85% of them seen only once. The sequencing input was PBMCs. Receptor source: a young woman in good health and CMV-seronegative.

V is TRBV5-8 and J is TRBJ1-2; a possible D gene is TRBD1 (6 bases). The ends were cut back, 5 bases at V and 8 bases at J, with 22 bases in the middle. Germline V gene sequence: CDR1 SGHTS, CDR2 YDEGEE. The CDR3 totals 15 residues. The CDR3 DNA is TGTGCCAGCAGTAACCGGGACACCAGTCTGAGAGGCTACACCTTC. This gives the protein CASSNRDTSLRGYTF.

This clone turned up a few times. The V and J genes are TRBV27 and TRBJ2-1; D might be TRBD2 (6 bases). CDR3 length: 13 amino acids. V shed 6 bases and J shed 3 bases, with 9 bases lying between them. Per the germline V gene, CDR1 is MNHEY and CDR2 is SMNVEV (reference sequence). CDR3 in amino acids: CASSRLDYNEQFF. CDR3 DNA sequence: TGTGCCAGCAGCCGACTAGACTACAATGAGCAGTTCTTC.

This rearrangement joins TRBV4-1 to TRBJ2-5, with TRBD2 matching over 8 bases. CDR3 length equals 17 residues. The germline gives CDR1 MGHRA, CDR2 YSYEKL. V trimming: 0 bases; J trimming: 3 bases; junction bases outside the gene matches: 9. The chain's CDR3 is CASSQDYGGGFEETQYF. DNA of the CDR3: TGCGCCAGCAGCCAAGATTATGGCGGGGGGTTTGAAGAGACCCAGTACTTC.

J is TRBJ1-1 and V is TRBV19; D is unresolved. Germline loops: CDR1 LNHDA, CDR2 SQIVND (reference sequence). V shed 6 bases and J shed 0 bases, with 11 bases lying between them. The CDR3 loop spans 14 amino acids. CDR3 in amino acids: CASRSTSLNTEAFF. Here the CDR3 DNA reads TGTGCCAGTAGGTCAACTAGTCTGAACACTGAAGCTTTCTTT.

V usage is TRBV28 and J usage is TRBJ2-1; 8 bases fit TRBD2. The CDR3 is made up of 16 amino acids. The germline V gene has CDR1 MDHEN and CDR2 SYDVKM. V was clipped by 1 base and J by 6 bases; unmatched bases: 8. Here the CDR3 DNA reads TGTGCCAGCAGTTTATATATTCTAGCGGGCGGCAATGAGCAGTTCTTC. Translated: CASSLYILAGGNEQFF.

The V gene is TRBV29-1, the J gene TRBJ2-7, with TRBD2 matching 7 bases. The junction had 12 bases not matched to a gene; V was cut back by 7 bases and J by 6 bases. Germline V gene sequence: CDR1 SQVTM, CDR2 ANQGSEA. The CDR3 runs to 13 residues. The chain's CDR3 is CSAAALGGSEQYF. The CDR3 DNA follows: TGCAGCGCAGCTGCTCTCGGGGGGAGCGAGCAGTACTTC.